The present T cell receptor beta chain was sequenced within a study of technical replicates of blood from a handful of donors. Trimming removed 5 bases from V and 4 bases from J, with 11 bases in between. The CDR3 runs to 13 residues. Germline V gives CDR1 ENHRY, CDR2 SYGVKD. Libraries were prepared by immunoSEQ multiplex PCR; TCRdb keeps only in-frame clonotypes and omits some of them. Here the sample spans about 83,000 clones, about 91% being singletons. This clone was counted a few times. The chain recombines TRBV10-3 with TRBJ1-1; D is possibly TRBD1 (6 bases). Source material: T cells isolated from PBMCs. This TCR was recovered from a human donor in good health. This CDR3 is CAISLTGLTEAFF. CDR3 sequence (DNA): TGTGCCATCAGTCTTACAGGGCTCACTGAAGCTTTCTTT.